What follows is one T cell receptor (beta chain) and its context. Its antigen is not known. This sample is drawn from a study of blood T cells in healthy people across ages. Findings and limits, study-wide: CMV status of donors was unknown, possibly confounding expanded clonotype changes.

Through a sample-barcoded 5' primer and a J-beta primer mix, a second PCR was run for roughly 7 to 12 cycles. MiXCR, run by TCRdb on the 5' RACE reads, gives a single entry per CDR3 protein. The sample lists 800,000 to 1,300,000 distinct CDR3 sequences; approximately 26% were seen once. Germline CDR1 and CDR2: MNHEY and SVGAGI. V was clipped by 4 bases and J by 0 bases; unmatched bases: 4. This CDR3 has 16 amino acids. The same sample was also used in a study of T cells of mothers and their children. That source adds: Reads recorded for TCR beta CDR3 numbered over 9 million per mother and several million per child.

The origin of this receptor is a girl aged 2 to 10 in good health. Source material: blood. The chain joins TRBV6-5 to TRBJ2-1, with TRBD2 identical over 9 bases. CDR3 nucleotide sequence: TGTGCCAGCAGTTGGAGTAGCGGGGGCTCCTACAATGAGCAGTTCTTC. Translating gives CASSWSSGGSYNEQFF.